This T cell receptor (beta chain) was sequenced in a study of tumor and adjacent non-tumor tissue in lung cancer. RNA was extracted from bulk tissue without any cell sorting. In its sample, this clonotype was seen once. Germline is not matched at one junction end, which may reflect a read error. The germline V gene has CDR1 SGHAT and CDR2 FQDESV (reference sequence). The CDR3 covers 16 residues. A modified ARM-PCR protocol with three rounds of nested PCR amplified TCRbeta. Via MiXCR, TCRdb re-called the multiplex PCR reads, giving one row per CDR3 protein. The sample lists about 110,000 distinct CDR3 sequences, 84% occurring once.

This receptor was obtained from a man between 65 and 85 years old with non-small cell lung cancer. This sequence joins TRBV11-1 and TRBJ1-1; 10 bases fit TRBD1. What was sequenced was lung tumor tissue. This chain's CDR3 is CASSLGTGVVSTEAFF. CDR3 sequence (DNA): TGTGCCAGCAGTTTAGGGACAGGGGTCGTCAGCACTGAAGCTTTCTTT.